The clone carrying this T cell receptor beta chain was detected only once. The source of the sample is a study of circulating and synovial CD4+ cells in juvenile arthritis. The germline gives CDR1 MGHRA, CDR2 YSYEKL. The V and J ends lost 0 bases and 4 bases, in that order; junction bases with no gene match: 1. This CDR3 comprises 14 residues. Sequencing used immunoSEQ multiplex PCR; TCRdb keeps in-frame clones, though not all of them. The table includes roughly 32,000 clones, 90% to 95% detected once. The receptor's source is a human donor with juvenile idiopathic arthritis. Input material: CD4+ T cells from blood. The rearrangement uses TRBV4-1 and TRBJ1-2, with 8 bases identical to TRBD1. DNA for the CDR3: TGCGCCAGCAGCCAAGAAGACAGGGGCTATGGCTACACCTTC. This encodes CASSQEDRGYGYTF.